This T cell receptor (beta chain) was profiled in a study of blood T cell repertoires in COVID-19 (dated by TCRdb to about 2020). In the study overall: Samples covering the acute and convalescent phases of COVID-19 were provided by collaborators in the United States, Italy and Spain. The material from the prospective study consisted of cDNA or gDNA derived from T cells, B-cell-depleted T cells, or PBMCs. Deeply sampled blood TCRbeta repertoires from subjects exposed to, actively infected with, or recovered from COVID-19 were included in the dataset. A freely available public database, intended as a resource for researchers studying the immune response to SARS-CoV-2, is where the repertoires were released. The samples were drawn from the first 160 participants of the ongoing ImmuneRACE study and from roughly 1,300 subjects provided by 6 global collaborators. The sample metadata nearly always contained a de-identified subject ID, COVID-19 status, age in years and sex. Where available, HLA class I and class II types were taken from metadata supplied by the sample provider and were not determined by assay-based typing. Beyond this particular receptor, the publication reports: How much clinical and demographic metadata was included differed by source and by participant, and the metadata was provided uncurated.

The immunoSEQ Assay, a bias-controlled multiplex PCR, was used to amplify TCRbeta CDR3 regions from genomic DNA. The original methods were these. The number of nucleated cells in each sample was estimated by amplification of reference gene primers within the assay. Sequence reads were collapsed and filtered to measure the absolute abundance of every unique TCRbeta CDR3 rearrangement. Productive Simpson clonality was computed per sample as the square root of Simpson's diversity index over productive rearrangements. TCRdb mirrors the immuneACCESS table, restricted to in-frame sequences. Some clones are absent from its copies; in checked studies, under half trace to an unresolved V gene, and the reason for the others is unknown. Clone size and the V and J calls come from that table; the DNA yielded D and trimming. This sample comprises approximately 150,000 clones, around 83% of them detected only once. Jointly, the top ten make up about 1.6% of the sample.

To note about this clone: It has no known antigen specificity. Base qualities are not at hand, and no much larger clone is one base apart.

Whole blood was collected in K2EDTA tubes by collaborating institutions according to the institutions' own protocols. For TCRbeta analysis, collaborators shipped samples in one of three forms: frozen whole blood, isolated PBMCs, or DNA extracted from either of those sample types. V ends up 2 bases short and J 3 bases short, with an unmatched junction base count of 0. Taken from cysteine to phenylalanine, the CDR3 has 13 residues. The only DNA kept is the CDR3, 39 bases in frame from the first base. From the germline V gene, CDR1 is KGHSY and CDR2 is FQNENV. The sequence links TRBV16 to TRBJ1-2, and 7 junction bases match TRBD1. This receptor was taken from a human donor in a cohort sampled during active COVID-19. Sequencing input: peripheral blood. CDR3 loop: CASSQDRDYGYTF. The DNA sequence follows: TGTGCCAGCAGCCAAGACAGGGACTATGGCTACACCTTC.